Detailed here is one T cell receptor beta chain. Controls were drawn from healthy donors and were matched for age and sex. Negative isolation yielded CD4+ and CD8+ T cells, and FACS enriched TEMRA cells. Random hexamers served to reverse transcribe roughly 0.45 to 1 ug RNA. Across 54 Vbeta and 13 Jbeta, TCR beta CDR3 was amplified with immunoSEQ multiplex PCR. MiXCR, applied by TCRdb to the immunoSEQ multiplex PCR reads, yields one record per CDR3 protein. The sample shows roughly 120,000 distinct CDR3 sequences, around 94% of them seen only once. These data come from a study of CD8 T cells in Susac syndrome. This receptor was obtained from a human donor in good health. The material sequenced was CD4+ T cells from PBMCs.

The CDR3 region is CASVGASRGGEQYF. DNA of the CDR3: TGTGCTAGTGTCGGGGCCTCCAGAGGGGGCGAGCAGTACTTC. The chain links TRBV7-2 to TRBJ2-7, with D possibly being TRBD1 (6 bases). Per germline, CDR1 SGHTA and CDR2 FQGNSA. The length of the CDR3 is 14 residues.